These 10 T cell receptor beta chains came from one sample sequenced in a study of T cells in Graves' hyperthyroidism and ophthalmopathy. Amplified TCR beta CDR3 regions came from RNA transcripts. Initially, a first-round RT-PCR of the TCR CDR3 employed the HTBI primer set. TCRdb passed the multiplex PCR reads through MiXCR, listing each CDR3 protein once. The repertoire holds some 350,000 distinct CDR3 sequences, with around 25% as singletons. Sequencing was carried out using blood. These receptors were collected from a man aged 50-59 years with Graves' hyperthyroidism.

The CDR3 DNA is TGTGCCAGCACCAAGGCGGGGGACACCGGGGAGCTGTTTTTT. This translates into CASTKAGDTGELFF. The rearrangement joins TRBV28 to TRBJ2-2; 7 bases are shared with TRBD2. Trimming at V came to 7 bases and at J to 3 bases, leaving 5 bases not matched to a gene. This CDR3 comprises 14 residues. In germline, CDR1 is MDHEN, CDR2 SYDVKM.

Remarks on this clonotype: Possible read error: a much larger clone is one base away. The gene calls are TRBV2 and TRBJ2-1; 10 positions agree with TRBD1. The V gene end was trimmed by 3 bases and the J gene end by 10 bases; junction bases not matched to a gene: 9. Germline CDR1 and CDR2: SNHLY and FYNNEI. This CDR3 comprises 15 residues. CDR3 DNA: TGTGCCAGCAGTGACACCGGGACAGGGGATCACGAGCAGTTCTTC. It is translated as CASSDTGTGDHEQFF.

The V gene is TRBV28, the J gene TRBJ1-5; 8 positions match TRBD1. Germline assignment: CDR1 MDHEN and CDR2 SYDVKM. There are 13 residues in the CDR3. Trimming removed 6 bases from V and 7 bases from J; junction bases left unmatched: 5. CDR3 residues: CASRTGDLQPQHF. The CDR3 coding sequence is TGTGCCAGCAGGACAGGGGACTTACAGCCCCAGCATTTT. Based on the CDR3 plus reference TRBV28 and TRBJ1-5, the full variable domain is DVKVTQSSRYLVKRTGEKVFLECVQDMDHENMFWYRQDPGLGLRLIYFSYDVKMKEKGDIPEGYSVSREKKERFSLILESASTNQTSMYLCASRTGDLQPQHFGDGTRLSIL.

In its sample, this clonotype was seen many times. The chain is built from TRBV28 and TRBJ1-1; D is uncertain. This CDR3 has 16 amino acids. Germline-derived CDR1 and CDR2 are MDHEN and SYDVKM. Trimming left V 6 bases short and J 1 base short, with 18 bases between. The CDR3 DNA sequence: TGTGCCAGCAGCCTTACCCTGGCGCAATCGAACACTGAAGCTTTCTTT. This gives the protein CASSLTLAQSNTEAFF.

On this clonotype: It may be a read error: a sequence one base away is much more abundant. The V gene is TRBV3-1, the J gene TRBJ2-1; D is ambiguous. This CDR3 region has 15 residues. Germline CDR1 LGHDT, CDR2 YNNKEL (reference sequence). The CDR3, as DNA: TGTGCCAGCAGCCAGGGCTCGCAATCCTACAAGGAGCAGTTCTTC. As protein: CASSQGSQSYKEQFF.

This clonotype was detected ten times or more. The J gene is TRBJ2-7, the V gene TRBV27, with D perhaps TRBD2 (6 bases). The V gene lost 6 bases and the J gene lost 5 bases, with 20 bases spanning the gap. This CDR3 comprises 15 residues. The V gene's germline CDR1 is MNHEY and CDR2 SMNVEV (reference sequence). The CDR3 coding sequence is TGTGCCAGCAGGAAGGGACTGCACTGGGTCGACGAGCAGTACTTC. Amino acids: CASRKGLHWVDEQYF.

This clonotype was observed many times. V and J are TRBV3-1 and TRBJ2-1; D call uncertain. This CDR3 comprises 13 residues. Germline loops: CDR1 LGHDT, CDR2 YNNKEL (reference sequence). V shed 1 base and J shed 5 bases, with 6 bases lying between them. Written as DNA, the CDR3 is TGTGCCAGCAGCCAAGGCCCCAACAATGAGCAGTTCTTC. It encodes CASSQGPNNEQFF.

This sequence joins TRBV5-1 and TRBJ1-1, with a weak D call TRBD1 (6 bases). CDR3 length: 15 residues. The V and J ends lost 4 bases and 4 bases respectively, with 17 bases between them. Looked up from germline, CDR1 is SGHRS and CDR2 is YFSETQ. CDR3 bases: TGCGCCAGCAGCGGCAACCACCAGGGGAGCACTGAAGCTTTCTTT. Amino acid sequence: CASSGNHQGSTEAFF.

This clonotype has more than one count but fewer than ten. The chain has TRBV11-2 and TRBJ1-2, with D uncertain. CDR1 is SGHAT and CDR2 is FQNNGV in the germline V gene. The CDR3 consists of 15 residues. With 4 bases removed from V and 4 bases from J, the gap between germline ends came to 16 bases. The CDR3 DNA follows: TGTGCCAGCAGCTCCCCGGGTAATGAAGGCTATGGCTACACCTTC. Translation gives CASSSPGNEGYGYTF.

This chain uses TRBV12-3 or TRBV12-4 with TRBJ1-6, with D uncertain. V was pared by 2 bases and J by 9 bases, with 8 bases between. CDR3 length equals 13 residues. This CDR3 is CASSLKSGSPLHF. The CDR3 DNA reads TGTGCCAGCAGTTTAAAGAGTGGTTCACCCCTCCACTTT.